Detailed here is one T cell receptor beta chain. The sample belongs to a study of blood T cell repertoires in COVID-19. Across the study: Nucleic acid was either cDNA or gDNA, and it came from T cells, B-cell-depleted T cells, or PBMCs.

CDR1 is LGHDT and CDR2 is YNNKEL in the germline V gene (reference sequence). This CDR3 comprises 15 residues. The trim removed 1 base at V and 3 bases at J, leaving 1 base unmatched. Sequenced by immunoSEQ multiplex PCR; TCRdb stores in-frame clones only, minus some. The data show about 280,000 clones, more than 80% seen once. The rearrangement uses TRBV3-1 (or the pseudogene TRBV3-2) and TRBJ2-1; 9 bases agree with TRBD2. The TCR comes from a woman in her 30s with acute COVID-19. The sequenced material came from PBMCs or T cells enriched from blood (not recorded which). The CDR3 nucleotides read TGTGCCAGCAGCCAAGGGACTAGCGACTACAATGAGCAGTTCTTC. It is translated as CASSQGTSDYNEQFF.